This T cell receptor (beta chain) was profiled in a study of T cells in Graves' hyperthyroidism and ophthalmopathy. J was trimmed by 3 bases and V by 1 base; bases with no gene match: 9. From germline, CDR1 is LGHNA and CDR2 YSLEER. This CDR3 comprises 18 residues. This clonotype turned up a few times. Researchers amplified the TCR beta CDR3 regions from RNA transcripts. The HTBI primer set was used in a first-round RT-PCR of the TCR CDR3. MiXCR, applied by TCRdb to the multiplex PCR reads, yields one record per CDR3 protein. Of approximately 690,000 distinct CDR3 sequences listed, about 20% are singletons.

Sequenced input: blood. This TCR came from a young man with Graves' ophthalmopathy. The chain couples TRBV4-3 to TRBJ2-2; 9 nucleotides align to TRBD2. The CDR3 DNA follows: TGCGCCAGCAGCCAAGCTCGCCTAGCGGGAACGTACACCGGGGAGCTGTTTTTT. Translated: CASSQARLAGTYTGELFF.